A single sample gave rise to the 25 T cell receptor beta chains below, sequenced in a study of CD8+ T cells in alopecia areata. Treatment in this sample: oral pan-JAK inhibitor, 5-10 mg twice daily. Extraction of RNA preceded its reverse transcription into cDNA, which served as the sequencing template. Produced via immunoSEQ multiplex PCR; TCRdb's table is partial and in-frame only. Of about 180,000 clones listed, around half are singletons. The material sequenced was CD8+ T cells sorted from blood, taken at week 24, from a patient treated with tofacitinib. All receptors come from a human donor with alopecia areata.

There are many counts of this clone. V usage is TRBV5-4 and J usage is TRBJ1-1; TRBD1 matches at 7 bases. From germline, CDR1 is SGHNT and CDR2 YYREEE (reference sequence). V lost 4 bases, J lost 2 bases, and 5 bases stayed unmatched. The CDR3 is 14 residues long. Here the CDR3 reads CASSQGTDNTEAFF. CDR3 DNA: TGTGCCAGCAGCCAAGGGACAGACAACACTGAAGCTTTCTTT.

The rearrangement joins TRBV29-1 to TRBJ1-2; TRBD1 matches 8 bases. The CDR3 totals 11 residues. The J segment lost 8 bases and the V segment lost 7 bases, leaving 6 bases of the junction unmatched. Per germline, CDR1 SQVTM and CDR2 ANQGSEA. CDR3 coding DNA: TGCAGCGGCCAGGGGGCAGGGGGCTACACCTTC. This gives the protein CSGQGAGGYTF.

V and J are TRBV4-3 and TRBJ2-7, with 8 bases matching TRBD1. Losses at the gene ends were 1 base for V and 3 bases for J; bases not matched to a gene: 5. The germline V gene has CDR1 LGHNA and CDR2 YSLEER. This CDR3 is built from 15 residues. The CDR3 coding sequence is TGCGCCAGCAGCCAAGGTGACAGGGGCAACTACGAGCAGTACTTC. This translates into CASSQGDRGNYEQYF.

This clone was found a few times. The V and J genes are TRBV29-1 and TRBJ2-1, with a tentative D call TRBD2 (5 bases). The ends were cut back, 4 bases at V and 7 bases at J, with 14 bases in the middle. The CDR3 length is 13 residues. From germline, CDR1 is SQVTM and CDR2 ANQGSEA. CDR3 residues: CSVGTREGNEQFF. The CDR3, as DNA: TGCAGCGTTGGAACCCGGGAAGGGAATGAGCAGTTCTTC.

V usage is TRBV6-1 and J usage is TRBJ2-1; D may be TRBD2 (5 bases). V was clipped by 8 bases and J by 6 bases, with 17 bases between them. Germline lookup yields CDR1 MNHNS and CDR2 SASEGT. The CDR3 has 14 residues. For the CDR3, the DNA is TGTGCCAGCGGAGGCGGTCCCTTGGGCAATGAGCAGTTCTTC. It is translated as CASGGGPLGNEQFF.

The rearrangement joins TRBV5-6 to TRBJ2-1, with D possibly TRBD1 on 6 matching bases. V was cut by 6 bases and J by 4 bases, with 14 bases left in between. Germline V gene data show CDR1 as SGHDT and CDR2 as YYEEEE. This CDR3 contains 14 residues. The CDR3 spells CASTLGAYYNEQFF. As DNA, the CDR3 is TGTGCCAGCACCCTGGGGGCGTATTACAATGAGCAGTTCTTC.

The CDR3 coding sequence is TGCAGCGTTGGACAGGACAGCTACGAGCAGTACTTC. Amino acid sequence: CSVGQDSYEQYF. The chain uses TRBV29-1 and TRBJ2-7; perhaps TRBD1 as D (6 bases). CDR3 length: 12 amino acids. Trimming took off 4 bases at V and 3 bases at J, with 10 bases between the two ends. Germline loops: CDR1 SQVTM, CDR2 ANQGSEA.

The rearrangement uses TRBV2 and TRBJ2-3, with no clear D. This CDR3 is 13 amino acids long. The germline V gene encodes CDR1 SNHLY and CDR2 FYNNEI. V lost 4 bases to trimming and J lost 4 bases, with 9 bases between them. CDR3 residues: CASSVTGADTQYF. The CDR3 DNA reads as TGTGCCAGCAGTGTAACTGGGGCAGATACGCAGTATTTT. Full variable domain (remainder filled in from reference TRBV2 and TRBJ2-3): EPEVTQTPSHQVTQMGQEVILRCVPISNHLYFYWYRQILGQKVEFLVSFYNNEISEKSEIFDDQFSVERPDGSNFTLKIRSTKLEDSAMYFCASSVTGADTQYFGPGTRLTVL.

V usage is TRBV19 and J usage is TRBJ2-3; D call uncertain. V dropped 5 bases and J dropped 1 base, with 4 bases sitting between them. The germline V gene encodes CDR1 LNHDA and CDR2 SQIVND (reference sequence). There are 12 residues in the CDR3. DNA of the CDR3: TGTGCCAGTAGTCAGGGCACAGATACGCAGTATTTT. Translating gives CASSQGTDTQYF.

A word on this clone: A junction boundary mismatches the germline segment, possibly from a read error. The chain links TRBV19 to TRBJ1-1; no reliable D call. Germline V gene data show CDR1 as LNHDA and CDR2 as SQIVND (reference sequence). The CDR3 length is 13 residues. CDR3 DNA sequence: TGTGCCAGTAGCCCTACACAGAACACTGAAGCTTCCTTT. Translating gives CASSPTQNTEASF.

The chain is built from TRBV6-6 and TRBJ2-7, with 9 bases matching TRBD1. V trimming: 2 bases; J trimming: 5 bases; junction bases outside the gene matches: 4. Germline V gene data show CDR1 as MNHNY and CDR2 as SVGAGI (reference sequence). The CDR3 covers 14 residues. Written as DNA, the CDR3 is TGTGCCAGCAGTTACGGCGGACAGGGGAACGAGCAGTACTTC. This translates into CASSYGGQGNEQYF.

The chain carries TRBV28 and TRBJ1-5, with 9 bases identical to TRBD1. Trimming cost V 6 bases and J 7 bases; bases outside gene matches: 13. The length of the CDR3 is 16 residues. The V gene's germline CDR1 is MDHEN and CDR2 SYDVKM. The CDR3 here is CASRSPGQGPDQPQHF. CDR3 bases: TGTGCCAGCAGATCACCGGGACAGGGCCCCGACCAGCCCCAGCATTTT. Complete variable domain (other parts from reference TRBV28 and TRBJ1-5): DVKVTQSSRYLVKRTGEKVFLECVQDMDHENMFWYRQDPGLGLRLIYFSYDVKMKEKGDIPEGYSVSREKKERFSLILESASTNQTSMYLCASRSPGQGPDQPQHFGDGTRLSIL.

This chain connects TRBV28 to TRBJ2-2; 8 positions match TRBD1. V lost 5 bases, J lost 6 bases, and 8 bases stayed unmatched. Germline loops: CDR1 MDHEN, CDR2 SYDVKM. The CDR3 spans 15 residues. The CDR3 loop is CASSPDRVMAGELFF. CDR3 in DNA: TGTGCCAGCAGTCCGGACAGGGTAATGGCCGGGGAGCTGTTTTTT.

The chain's CDR3 is CASSPWTDNYGYTF. CDR3 DNA sequence: TGTGCCAGCAGCCCGTGGACAGATAACTATGGCTACACCTTC. The chain employs TRBV7-9 and TRBJ1-2, with TRBD1 as a possible D gene (6 bases). This CDR3 is built from 14 residues. Germline-derived CDR1 and CDR2 are SEHNR and FQNEAQ (reference sequence). V lost 5 bases, J lost 1 base, and 11 bases lay in between.

In its sample, this clone was seen a few times. The chain carries TRBV6-4 and TRBJ2-1; 8 nucleotides match TRBD1. The germline gives CDR1 MRHNA, CDR2 SNTAGT. CDR3 size: 15 residues. Trimming at V came to 5 bases and at J to 4 bases, leaving 7 bases not matched to a gene. In nucleotides, the CDR3 is TGTGCCAGCAGTAAGCAGGGGGCTAATTACAATGAGCAGTTCTTC. It yields the protein CASSKQGANYNEQFF.

The genes are TRBV6-6 and TRBJ1-2; TRBD1 might be the D (5 bases). Germline lookup yields CDR1 MNHNY and CDR2 SVGAGI (reference sequence). CDR3 length: 15 amino acids. V lost 8 bases and J 3 bases, leaving 19 bases between the germline ends. The CDR3 DNA sequence: TGTGCCAGCTCTTTAGCGGCAAGGGGTGACTATGGCTACACCTTC. It yields the protein CASSLAARGDYGYTF.

The J gene is TRBJ1-5, the V gene TRBV30; D ambiguous. Germline V gene data show CDR1 as GTSNPN and CDR2 as SVGIG (reference sequence). Trimming cost V 0 bases and J 0 bases, with 6 bases left between them. The CDR3 has 14 amino acids. The CDR3 reads CAWSVGLSNQPQHF. Here the CDR3 DNA reads TGTGCCTGGAGTGTCGGCCTTAGCAATCAGCCCCAGCATTTT.

On this clone: The same CDR3 is also encoded by other DNA sequences in this sample. The chain has TRBV7-2 and TRBJ2-2; D uncertain. The V end was cut by 4 bases, the J end by 4 bases, with 7 bases between. This CDR3 is built from 13 residues. From germline, CDR1 is SGHTA and CDR2 FQGNSA. CDR3: CASSSGRTGELFF. CDR3 nucleotides: TGTGCCAGCAGCTCCGGACGCACCGGGGAGCTGTTTTTT.

The chain joins TRBV9 to TRBJ2-1, with 11 positions matching TRBD2. The CDR3 consists of 15 residues. The V gene end was trimmed by 3 bases and the J gene end by 12 bases; junction bases not matched to a gene: 11. Germline V gene sequence: CDR1 SGDLS, CDR2 YYNGEE. The DNA of the CDR3 is TGTGCCAGCAGCGCCGGACTAGCGGGTCCCCTCGGGCAGTTCTTC. This codes for CASSAGLAGPLGQFF.

This clone was seen a handful of times. The V and J genes are TRBV4-3 and TRBJ2-5; TRBD2 is a possible D gene (5 bases). The CDR3 covers 15 residues. Germline V CDR1 and CDR2: LGHNA, YSLEER. The V and J ends lost 3 bases and 4 bases respectively, with 15 bases between them. This chain's CDR3 is CASSQVMHEGETQYF. The CDR3 DNA follows: TGCGCCAGCAGCCAGGTTATGCACGAGGGAGAGACCCAGTACTTC.

J is TRBJ2-5 and V is TRBV4-3; tentative D call: TRBD2 (5 bases). The germline V and J ends were trimmed by 4 bases and 3 bases, with 18 bases remaining between them. Germline values: CDR1 LGHNA, CDR2 YSLEER. This CDR3 comprises 16 residues. CDR3: CASSRAGRTFEETQYF. The CDR3 nucleotides read TGCGCCAGCAGCCGAGCAGGCCGGACTTTTGAAGAGACCCAGTACTTC.

This sequence joins TRBV10-3 and TRBJ2-7; TRBD1 might be the D (6 bases). The CDR3 covers 14 residues. The V end was cut by 7 bases, the J end by 3 bases, with 16 bases between. CDR1 is ENHRY and CDR2 is SYGVKD in the germline V gene. The CDR3 DNA reads as TGTGCCATCAAGGATGGGGACACGCGCTACGAGCAGTACTTC. Translating gives CAIKDGDTRYEQYF.

In this sample, this clone turned up once. The V call is TRBV5-4, the J call TRBJ2-2; possible D gene TRBD1, 5 bases. The germline V gene encodes CDR1 SGHNT and CDR2 YYREEE (reference sequence). CDR3 length: 12 residues. V was clipped by 8 bases and J by 3 bases, with 8 bases between them. The CDR3 region is CARGADTGELFF. In DNA form, the CDR3 reads TGTGCCAGAGGGGCGGACACCGGGGAGCTGTTTTTT.

This rearrangement joins TRBV30 to TRBJ1-2; 8 bases fit TRBD1. J lost 2 bases, V lost 1 base, and 6 bases had no gene match. From germline, CDR1 is GTSNPN and CDR2 SVGIG (reference sequence). This CDR3 contains 15 residues. The CDR3 region has the DNA TGTGCCTGGAGTGAACAGGGGGACTCCAACTATGGCTACACCTTC. Its translation is CAWSEQGDSNYGYTF.

This rearrangement joins TRBV30 to TRBJ1-2; no definite D call. The germline V gene has CDR1 GTSNPN and CDR2 SVGIG (reference sequence). The CDR3 covers 12 residues. Trimming shortened V by 1 base and J by 4 bases, and 7 bases separated the two germline ends. In DNA, the CDR3 is TGTGCCTGGAGTGAAGGGTTCTATGGCTACACCTTC. The encoded protein is CAWSEGFYGYTF.